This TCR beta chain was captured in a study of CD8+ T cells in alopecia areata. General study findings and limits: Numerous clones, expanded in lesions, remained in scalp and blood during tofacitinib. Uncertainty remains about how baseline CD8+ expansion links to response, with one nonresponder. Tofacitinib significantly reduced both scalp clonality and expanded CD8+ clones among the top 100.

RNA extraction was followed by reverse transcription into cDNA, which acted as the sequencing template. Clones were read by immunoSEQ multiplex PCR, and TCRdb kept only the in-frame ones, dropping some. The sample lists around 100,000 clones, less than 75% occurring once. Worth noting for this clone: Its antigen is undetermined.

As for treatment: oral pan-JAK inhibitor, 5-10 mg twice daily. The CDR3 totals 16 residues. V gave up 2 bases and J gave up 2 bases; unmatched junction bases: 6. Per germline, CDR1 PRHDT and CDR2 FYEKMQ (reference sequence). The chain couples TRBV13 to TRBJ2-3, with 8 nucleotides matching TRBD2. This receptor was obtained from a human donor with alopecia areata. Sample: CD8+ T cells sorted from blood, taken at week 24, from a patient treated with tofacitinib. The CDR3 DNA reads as TGTGCCAGCAGCTTAAGGCTAGCGGGCTTCACAGATACGCAGTATTTT. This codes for CASSLRLAGFTDTQYF.